A selection of T cell receptor beta chains follows, all from one sample in a study of vaccination and CD4 T cells after COVID-19. TCRdb re-called the PCR reads with MiXCR, one entry per CDR3 protein. The sample has over 10,000 distinct CDR3 sequences, about two fifths seen once; the top ten hold approximately 13%. Their antigens are not known. Sequenced material: CD4+ T cells from blood, cultured in vitro. All receptors derive from a human donor who had recovered from COVID-19. Each CDR3 is given with its conserved first and last residue. D genes are given only for firm matches. For some rows the clone size is stated as once, few or many, or as a class when expanded; others skip it.

abundance,d_gene,j_gene,v_gene,CDR3aa,CDR3nt
once,.,TRBJ2-4,TRBV19,CASSSLRLAKNIQYF,TGTGCCAGTAGTTCCCTACGGCTGGCCAAAAACATTCAGTACTTC
medium-sized,.,TRBJ1-5,TRBV10-1,CASQKDGNQPQHF,TGCGCCAGCCAAAAGGACGGTAATCAGCCCCAGCATTTT
.,TRBD1,TRBJ2-1,TRBV28,CASSLRDSGYNEQFF,TGTGCCAGCAGTTTAAGGGACAGTGGGTATAATGAGCAGTTCTTC
.,TRBD1,TRBJ2-7,TRBV7-2,CASSLAPDRFYEQYF,TGTGCCAGCAGCTTAGCTCCGGACAGGTTCTACGAGCAGTACTTC
.,TRBD2,TRBJ2-7,TRBV4-2,CASSQESAGGPWEQYF,TGTGCCAGCAGCCAAGAGTCAGCGGGAGGGCCGTGGGAGCAGTACTTC
few,TRBD2,TRBJ2-3,TRBV2,CASSERQGGLDTQYF,TGTGCCAGCAGTGAACGGCAGGGAGGGTTGGATACGCAGTATTTT
.,TRBD1,TRBJ1-2,TRBV15,CATSRDKGTGNYGYTF,TGTGCCACCAGCAGAGATAAAGGGACAGGGAACTATGGCTACACCTTC
.,.,TRBJ1-1,TRBV10-3,CAISSGAEAFF,TGTGCCATCTCTTCAGGCGCTGAAGCTTTCTTT
few,.,TRBJ2-1,TRBV6-5,CASSYAQPGGQFF,TGTGCCAGCAGTTACGCCCAGCCCGGGGGGCAGTTCTTC
.,.,TRBJ1-2,TRBV30,CAWSVQVNGYTF,TGTGCCTGGAGTGTACAAGTGAATGGCTACACCTTC
.,.,TRBJ2-5,TRBV15,CATSVGPETQYF,TGTGCCACCAGCGTCGGGCCAGAGACCCAGTACTTC
few,.,TRBJ1-1,TRBV6-2/TRBV6-3,CASSLPGLLPLNTEAFF,TGTGCCAGCAGTCTCCCGGGACTCCTACCCTTGAACACTGAAGCTTTCTTT
.,.,TRBJ2-5,TRBV6-2/TRBV6-3,CASKNGGQTQETQYF,TGTGCCAGCAAGAATGGGGGGCAAACCCAAGAGACCCAGTACTTC
.,TRBD1,TRBJ1-2,TRBV10-1,CASSPGTGYGYTF,TGCGCCAGCAGTCCAGGGACAGGCTATGGCTACACCTTC
.,.,TRBJ2-2,TRBV7-8,CASSISPWWTSNTGELFF,TGTGCCAGCAGCATATCACCCTGGTGGACTTCGAACACCGGGGAGCTGTTTTTT
.,.,TRBJ2-2,TRBV6-1,CATSWGSGELFF,TGTGCCACATCCTGGGGGAGCGGGGAGCTGTTTTTT
.,.,TRBJ2-3,TRBV7-2,CASSGRRAGTDTQYF,TGTGCCAGCAGCGGGAGGAGGGCCGGCACAGATACGCAGTATTTT
once,.,TRBJ2-1,TRBV12-3/TRBV12-4,CASSLRLLYNEQFF,TGTGCCAGCAGTTTGAGACTTCTTTACAATGAGCAGTTCTTC
few,.,TRBJ1-2,TRBV20-1,CSARDWGTPGGYGYTF,TGCAGTGCTAGAGATTGGGGGACCCCTGGGGGCTATGGCTACACCTTC
.,.,TRBJ2-5,TRBV24-1,CATSDGRTVPTNEYF,TGTGCCACCAGTGATGGCCGGACGGTGCCGACTAATGAGTACTTC
.,TRBD1,TRBJ2-6,TRBV11-3,CASSPGQPGANVLTF,TGTGCCAGCAGCCCGGGACAGCCCGGGGCCAACGTCCTGACTTTC
.,.,TRBJ1-4,TRBV20-1,CSARDWGFATNEKLFF,TGCAGTGCTAGAGATTGGGGGTTTGCAACTAATGAAAAACTGTTTTTT
.,.,TRBJ1-5,TRBV29-1,CSVRGVDQPQHF,TGCAGCGTTCGTGGGGTCGATCAGCCCCAGCATTTT
once,TRBD1,TRBJ1-2,TRBV6-1,CASSPGTGGSYTF,TGTGCCAGCAGCCCCGGGACAGGGGGGAGCTACACCTTC
.,.,TRBJ2-7,TRBV28,CASSLPGHSYEQYF,TGTGCCAGCAGTTTACCGGGACACTCCTACGAGCAGTACTTC
.,TRBD2,TRBJ2-1,TRBV5-1,CASRLAGPYNEQFF,TGCGCCAGCAGACTAGCGGGACCTTACAATGAGCAGTTCTTC
.,TRBD1,TRBJ1-1,TRBV20-1,CSAKRTGQHTEAFF,TGCAGTGCTAAACGGACAGGTCAACACACTGAAGCTTTCTTT
.,TRBD2,TRBJ2-3,TRBV7-2,CASSLAGGAGRYTDTQYF,TGTGCCAGCAGCTTAGCGGGAGGGGCAGGTCGATACACAGATACGCAGTATTTT
.,TRBD2,TRBJ2-7,TRBV18,CASSPPSREGREQYF,TGTGCCAGCTCACCACCCTCGCGGGAGGGCCGGGAGCAGTACTTC
few,TRBD2,TRBJ2-1,TRBV29-1,CSVREGRKDEQFF,TGCAGCGTTCGGGAGGGAAGGAAGGATGAGCAGTTCTTC
once,.,TRBJ2-7,TRBV7-9,CASSLVVTGGTYEQYF,TGTGCCAGCAGCTTAGTAGTAACCGGAGGGACCTACGAGCAGTACTTC
.,.,TRBJ2-5,TRBV7-8,CASSLGGVGTQYF,TGTGCCAGCAGCTTGGGGGGTGTCGGGACCCAGTACTTC
.,.,TRBJ2-7,TRBV27,CASSLYPSSYEQYF,TGTGCCAGCAGTTTATACCCAAGCTCCTACGAGCAGTACTTC
.,TRBD2,TRBJ2-3,TRBV2,CASGTSGRADTQYF,TGTGCCAGCGGGACTAGCGGGAGGGCAGATACGCAGTATTTT
.,TRBD1,TRBJ1-5,TRBV28,CASRDGQGAYHKHF,TGTGCCAGCAGGGATGGACAGGGGGCTTATCATAAGCATTTT
.,.,TRBJ2-7,TRBV24-1,CATSDLLGREYEQYF,TGTGCCACCAGTGATTTGCTTGGCAGAGAATACGAGCAGTACTTC
.,.,TRBJ1-3,TRBV7-3,CASSPNPSGNTIYF,TGTGCCAGCAGCCCAAACCCCTCTGGAAACACCATATATTTT
.,TRBD1,TRBJ2-4,TRBV28,CASGLLGTGSNIQYF,TGTGCCAGCGGTTTACTTGGGACAGGGAGCAACATTCAGTACTTC
.,.,TRBJ2-3,TRBV7-7,CASSLGGGGAGTDTQYF,TGTGCTAGCAGCTTAGGAGGGGGGGGAGCCGGCACAGATACGCAGTATTTT
few,.,TRBJ2-7,TRBV5-4,CASSLGDTRSYEQYF,TGTGCCAGCAGCTTGGGGGACACCCGCTCCTACGAGCAGTACTTC
.,TRBD1,TRBJ2-2,TRBV7-7,CASSQDRANTGELFF,TGTGCCAGCAGCCAGGACAGGGCGAACACCGGGGAGCTGTTTTTT
.,.,TRBJ1-1,TRBV28,CASSLWGGVTEAFF,TGTGCCAGCAGTTTATGGGGCGGGGTCACTGAAGCTTTCTTT
few,.,TRBJ1-1,TRBV10-2,CASSESGSRTEAFF,TGCGCCAGCAGTGAGTCGGGCTCCCGCACTGAAGCTTTCTTT